A single sample gave rise to the 4 T cell receptor beta chains below, sequenced in a study of cytomegalovirus exposure and HLA in healthy donors. Amplification used 60 Vbeta primers and 13 Jbeta primers. The assay was immunoSEQ multiplex PCR, and TCRdb's table has in-frame clones only and misses some. Of 270,000 or so clones listed, 80% to 90% were seen once; the top ten hold 3.5% to 4%. Sequences were obtained from PBMCs. These receptors were obtained from a man in his forties in good health and CMV-seropositive.

This sequence joins TRBV25-1 and TRBJ2-3; a possible D gene is TRBD2 (5 bases). The V gene's germline CDR1 is MGHDK and CDR2 SYGVNS. The CDR3 extends over 15 amino acids. Trimming took 4 bases from V and 1 from J, leaving 12 bases between them. CDR3 in amino acids: CASSASLAGTDTQYF. In DNA form, the CDR3 reads TGTGCCAGCAGTGCGAGCCTAGCCGGCACAGATACGCAGTATTTT.

V gene TRBV9 combines with J gene TRBJ2-3, with 13 nucleotides matching TRBD2. Germline CDR1 reads SGDLS; CDR2 reads YYNGEE. Trimming took 4 bases from V and 4 from J; bases not matched to a gene: 3. This CDR3 comprises 15 residues. The CDR3 DNA sequence: TGTGCCAGCAGCAGGGGACTAGCGGGATCAGATACGCAGTATTTT. Its translation: CASSRGLAGSDTQYF.

The chain combines TRBV4-1 with TRBJ2-2; 13 bases are a match to TRBD2. V was pared by 5 bases and J by 6 bases, with 9 bases of the junction left unmatched. Germline values: CDR1 MGHRA, CDR2 YSYEKL. The CDR3 covers 17 residues. For the CDR3, the DNA is TGCGCCAGCAGCAAACGGACTAGCGGGAGAAACTCCGGGGAGCTGTTTTTT. Amino acid sequence: CASSKRTSGRNSGELFF.

The J gene is TRBJ2-7, the V gene TRBV5-1, with 7 bases aligning to TRBD2. The CDR3 has 13 amino acids. Germline V lookup: CDR1 SGHRS, CDR2 YFSETQ. The V and J ends lost 0 bases and 6 bases, in that order; junction bases with no gene match: 3. The CDR3 reads CASSLGGSTEQYF. In DNA form, the CDR3 reads TGCGCCAGCAGCTTGGGCGGGAGCACCGAGCAGTACTTC.